This note documents a single T cell receptor (beta chain) sequence. Libraries were prepared by immunoSEQ multiplex PCR; TCRdb keeps only in-frame clonotypes and omits some of them. Found here are 15,000 to 20,000 clones, approximately 78% of them singletons; the top ten hold 15% to 20%. Starting 14 to 28 days after autologous transplant, ipilimumab 1 mg/kg was given. Patients got 3 mg/kg IV nivolumab weeks 1, 4, 7, 10, then biweekly through week 26. The data belong to a study of ipilimumab plus nivolumab after autologous stem cell transplantation. This CDR3 region has 16 residues. Trimming took off 1 base at V and 0 bases at J, with 12 bases between the two ends. The germline CDR1 and CDR2 sequences are SEHNR and FQNEAQ (reference sequence).

The sequences come from PBMCs, collected in a trial of ipilimumab plus nivolumab as post-transplant consolidation. The chain uses TRBV7-9 and TRBJ1-1; maybe TRBD1 (5 bases). The source is a male donor with diffuse large B-cell lymphoma. CDR3 amino acids: CASSLVPGPLNTEAFF. The CDR3 DNA reads TGTGCCAGCAGCTTAGTTCCGGGACCCCTGAACACTGAAGCTTTCTTT. Full variable domain (missing parts from reference TRBV7-9 and TRBJ1-1): DTGVSQNPRHKITKRGQNVTFRCDPISEHNRLYWYRQTLGQGPEFLTYFQNEAQLEKSRLLSDRFSAERPKGSFSTLEIQRTEQGDSAMYLCASSLVPGPLNTEAFFGQGTRLTVV.